This T cell receptor (beta chain) was profiled in a study of early T cells in non-severe SARS-CoV-2 infection. For the study at large: Sequencing was performed on bulk RNA from unsorted whole blood, leaving chains unpaired. Findings of the study overall: VDJdb matching, biased toward anti-spike CD8 responses, missed private and CD4 specificities.

Of note for this clonotype: The antigen is undetermined.

Unmatched junction bases numbered 9, after V lost 8 bases and J lost 3 bases. The V gene's germline CDR1 is MNHEY and CDR2 SVGAGI. There are 15 residues in the CDR3. Unique molecular identifiers were affixed to single, distinct cDNA molecules. MiXCR, applied by TCRdb to the 5' RACE reads, yields one record per CDR3 protein. The table has some 110,000 distinct CDR3 sequences, more than 12% seen once. What was sequenced was whole blood. This sequence was found in an adult who was a healthcare worker with PCR-confirmed SARS-CoV-2 infection or an uninfected control (not recorded which). The chain employs TRBV6-5 and TRBJ2-1; 8 bases fit TRBD1. CDR3 sequence (DNA): TGTGCCAGCGGTTCCGGGACAGGTGACTACAATGAGCAGTTCTTC. Translated: CASGSGTGDYNEQFF.